This T cell receptor (beta chain) was retrieved from a study of T cell repertoires in cytomegalovirus infection. As for the study in general: The study used recently identified HLA-C-restricted and well-studied HLA-B-restricted CMV epitopes.

Germline values: CDR1 SGHTA, CDR2 FQGNSA. The CDR3 has 16 residues. V was trimmed by 5 bases and J by 1 base, leaving 16 bases between them. This clonotype was seen more than once but under ten times. Its antigen is undetermined. Study-level findings and limits: Summed frequency of public TCR beta families distinguished CMV carriers with the relevant HLA.

TCRdb re-called the reads through MiXCR, storing one row per CDR3 protein. The table lists about 480,000 distinct CDR3 sequences, roughly a third of them singletons. The receptor comes from a human donor in good health (CMV status not recorded). Some clones in this sample may be carry-over from other donors' samples. The genes are TRBV7-2 and TRBJ2-3; unclear D gene. The specimen comprised cultured PBMCs, sampled from culture after CMV antigen stimulation. The DNA for the CDR3 is TGTGCCAGCAGCGAAATGGGTCTAGTGGGCACAGATACGCAGTATTTT. It is translated as CASSEMGLVGTDTQYF. The full variable domain, in which reference TRBV7-2 and TRBJ2-3 provide the parts outside the CDR3, is GAGVSQSPSNKVTEKGKDVELRCDPISGHTALYWYRQSLGQGLEFLIYFQGNSAPDKSGLPSDRFSAERTGGSVSTLTIQRTQQEDSAVYLCASSEMGLVGTDTQYFGPGTRLTVL.